This T cell receptor beta chain was recorded in a study of control samples from healthy donors and cancer patients. The CDR3 loop spans 17 amino acids. Per the germline V gene, CDR1 is ENHRY and CDR2 is SYGVKD. V was clipped by 5 bases and J by 1 base; unmatched bases: 13. Only in-frame clones appear in the TCRdb table, and some are missing; sequencing was by immunoSEQ multiplex PCR. Of hundreds of thousands of clones detected, 80% to 95% appear once; the ten largest clones hold 5% to 7%. This TCR was recovered from a man aged 40-49 years with head and neck cancer. The rearrangement links TRBV10-3 to TRBJ1-1; 7 positions match TRBD1. Sequenced input: PBMCs. The CDR3 spells CAISSTGEGAENTEAFF. The CDR3 DNA is TGTGCCATCAGTTCCACCGGGGAGGGGGCGGAGAACACTGAAGCTTTCTTT.